The rows below give T cell receptor beta chains drawn from one sample of a study of tumor-infiltrating lymphocytes in primary liver carcinoma. TCRdb re-called the multiplex PCR reads through MiXCR, storing one row per CDR3 protein. The sample lists about 110,000 distinct CDR3 sequences; around 83% were seen once. The sequenced material came from liver tumor tissue from sampling region 3. The receptor set was obtained from a man aged 35 to 55 with primary liver carcinoma and hepatitis B virus infection. The CDR3 runs from the conserved cysteine through the conserved F or W. A D gene is named only where the DNA matches it firmly. Clone size, where shown, is once, few, many, or a class for clones that have expanded.

j_gene	d_gene	abundance	v_gene	CDR3nt	CDR3aa
TRBJ2-3	-	-	TRBV6-1	TGTGTCAGCAGTGATTGGGCAGATATGCAGTATTTT	CVSSDWADMQYF
TRBJ1-1	-	-	TRBV12-3/TRBV12-4	TGTGCCAGCAGTTTGAGGCTGATGAACACTGAAGTTTTCTTT	CASSLRLMNTEVFF
TRBJ2-1	-	-	TRBV6-5	TGTGCCAGCAGTTACAAGGGAGCAGCCTACAATGAGCAGTTTTTC	CASSYKGAAYNEQFF
TRBJ2-7	TRBD2	-	TRBV6-2/TRBV6-3	TGTGCTAACAGGTCCTACGGGACTAGGGCATACAAGCAGTACTTC	CANRSYGTRAYKQYF
TRBJ1-1	-	many	TRBV12-3/TRBV12-4	TGTGCCAGCAGTTTAAAGTCAGCCCAAGCTTTCTTT	CASSLKSAQAFF
TRBJ2-5	TRBD1	-	TRBV4-1	TGCGCCAGTAGCCAAGCCTTTCGGGCGCACAGGGGAGAGACCCAGTACTTC	CASSQAFRAHRGETQYF
TRBJ1-6	TRBD1	many	TRBV2	TGTGCCAGCGGACAGGGCGAGAATTCACCCCTCCACTTT	CASGQGENSPLHF
TRBJ1-4	-	many	TRBV29-1	TGCAGCGGGGCAACTAATGAAAAACTGTTTTTT	CSGATNEKLFF
TRBJ1-5	-	few	TRBV10-3	TGTGCCATCAATGATTCAGAGAATCAGCCCCACCATTTT	CAINDSENQPHHF
TRBJ2-5	-	few	TRBV20-1	TGCAGTGCTAGAGATTTCAGAGGGGAAGGAGAGACCCAGTACTTC	CSARDFRGEGETQYF
TRBJ1-6	-	-	TRBV14	TGTGTCAGCAGCCAATTAGGGGAAAATTCACCCCTCCACTTT	CVSSQLGENSPLHF
TRBJ2-3	-	-	TRBV6-2/TRBV6-3	TGTGCCAGCAGTCCCCGACTCTGGGGAGATAGGCAGTATTTT	CASSPRLWGDRQYF
TRBJ1-1	-	-	TRBV29-1	TGCAGCGTTTCCGCATGGCGGGGCATGGACACTGAAGCTTTCTTT	CSVSAWRGMDTEAFF
TRBJ2-5	-	-	TRBV5-6	TGTACCAGCAGCCCTAGCACCCGGGAGATCCAGTACTTC	CTSSPSTREIQYF
TRBJ2-4	-	-	TRBV4-2	TGTGCCAGCAACCAAGGCGTGGGTCCCAATAGCATTCAGTACTTC	CASNQGVGPNSIQYF
TRBJ2-5	-	many	TRBV21-1	TGTGCCAGCAGCATAAAGGCCGGGAGCGGAGAGACCCAGTACTTC	CASSIKAGSGETQYF
TRBJ2-5	-	-	TRBV11-2	TGTGCCAGCTGCCCCCGGCCAGCCCCAGGGGTGACCCTGTACTTC	CASCPRPAPGVTLYF
TRBJ2-7	TRBD1	-	TRBV28	TGTGCATGCAGATTAGACAGGGGGCGCTTTCACGAGCAGTACTTC	CACRLDRGRFHEQYF
TRBJ1-6	TRBD1	few	TRBV11-2	TGTGCCAGCAGCCGCAAGGACAGGGCCTATTCACCTCTCCACTTT	CASSRKDRAYSPLHF
TRBJ1-6	-	-	TRBV5-5	TGTGCCAGCCACCCGGGCGACAGGCGGGTGAGGGATTCACCCCTCCACTTT	CASHPGDRRVRDSPLHF
TRBJ2-4	TRBD2	few	TRBV11-1	TGTGCCAGTAGCTATCCCGGGACTAGCGGGACCAAAAGCATTCAGTATTTC	CASSYPGTSGTKSIQYF
TRBJ2-3	TRBD2	-	TRBV6-1	TGTGCCAGCCGAGGGCGGGGAGGGACAGATACGCAGTATTTT	CASRGRGGTDTQYF